A selection of T cell receptor beta chains follows, all from one sample in a study of cytomegalovirus exposure and HLA in healthy donors. This table comes from immunoSEQ multiplex PCR, and its TCRdb copy is limited to in-frame clones, with some not included. The repertoire has 150,000 to 200,000 clones, about 80% of them found once; the top ten carry 1.1%. Source material: PBMCs. The receptors here all came from a woman aged 35 to 49 in good health and CMV-seronegative. CDR3s include the opening cysteine and the closing phenylalanine or tryptophan. A D gene is named only where the DNA matches it firmly. Some rows mark clone size as missing; the rest say once, few, many or name a class of expanded clone.

TRBD1	TRBJ1-1	once	TRBV19	CATNGEGQGAWGTEAFF	TGTGCCACCAATGGTGAGGGACAGGGGGCCTGGGGCACTGAAGCTTTCTTT
TRBD2	TRBJ2-1	-	TRBV6-1	CASSETGLARNEQFF	TGTGCCAGCAGTGAAACGGGACTAGCAAGGAATGAGCAGTTCTTC
-	TRBJ1-1	-	TRBV29-1	CSVWTALNTEAFF	TGCAGCGTTTGGACAGCCCTGAACACTGAAGCTTTCTTT
-	TRBJ1-2	-	TRBV4-1	CASSQEGTVVYAYTF	TGCGCCAGCAGCCAAGAAGGAACAGTAGTCTATGCCTACACCTTC
-	TRBJ1-5	few	TRBV4-2	CASSQAPGRSSNQPQHF	TGTGCCAGCAGCCAAGCACCAGGGAGGTCTAGCAATCAGCCCCAGCATTTT
-	TRBJ2-1	-	TRBV27	CASSLREAYNEQFF	TGTGCCAGCAGTTTAAGGGAGGCCTACAATGAGCAGTTCTTC
TRBD1	TRBJ1-5	-	TRBV19	CASNGTGGQPQHF	TGTGCCAGTAATGGGACAGGCGGGCAGCCCCAGCATTTT
TRBD1	TRBJ2-1	-	TRBV27	CASSLGGQGLREQFF	TGTGCCAGCAGTTTAGGCGGACAGGGTCTCAGGGAGCAGTTCTTC
-	TRBJ2-3	-	TRBV18	CASSPTGTSTDTQYF	TGTGCCAGCTCACCGACAGGGACTAGCACAGATACGCAGTATTTT
-	TRBJ2-2	-	TRBV19	CASSIGYETRKTGELFF	TGTGCCAGTAGTATAGGTTACGAGACTAGAAAGACCGGGGAGCTGTTTTTT
-	TRBJ2-5	-	TRBV30	CAWSVPGGRETQYF	TGTGCCTGGAGTGTACCGGGGGGCAGAGAGACCCAGTACTTC
-	TRBJ2-5	once	TRBV7-8	CASSLARAGLGETQYF	TGTGCCAGCAGCTTAGCGCGGGCAGGCCTCGGGGAGACCCAGTACTTC
-	TRBJ1-1	-	TRBV4-1	CASSQGSEGNTEAFF	TGCGCCAGCAGCCAAGGATCGGAGGGCAACACTGAAGCTTTCTTT
TRBD1	TRBJ2-3	-	TRBV7-2	CASSGRQGALTDTQYF	TGTGCCAGCAGCGGACGACAGGGGGCGCTTACAGATACGCAGTATTTT
-	TRBJ1-1	-	TRBV2	CASSNREDTEAFF	TGTGCCAGCAGTAACAGGGAAGACACTGAAGCTTTCTTT
-	TRBJ1-1	-	TRBV10-3	CAISEYRDTEAFF	TGTGCCATCAGTGAGTACAGGGACACTGAAGCTTTCTTT
-	TRBJ2-7	-	TRBV5-1	CASSRFSGSRDSYEQYF	TGCGCCAGCAGCCGCTTTAGCGGCTCCCGTGACTCCTACGAGCAGTACTTC
TRBD2	TRBJ2-1	-	TRBV30	CAWSGGRLVVEQFF	TGTGCCTGGAGTGGCGGGAGGCTGGTGGTTGAGCAGTTCTTC
TRBD1	TRBJ2-3	-	TRBV19	CASSPGQGTQYF	TGTGCCAGTAGTCCAGGACAGGGGACGCAGTATTTT
-	TRBJ1-1	-	TRBV19	CASSIDGPGVEAFF	TGTGCCAGTAGTATAGATGGGCCGGGGGTGGAAGCTTTCTTT
TRBD1	TRBJ2-3	-	TRBV10-3	CAISAKGGNTDTQYF	TGTGCCATCAGTGCGAAAGGGGGCAACACAGATACGCAGTATTTT
-	TRBJ2-1	-	TRBV16	CASSPGGAWEQFF	TGTGCCAGCTCTCCTGGGGGGGCATGGGAGCAGTTCTTC
-	TRBJ1-1	-	TRBV2	CASRKTDQNTEAFF	TGTGCCAGCAGAAAAACAGACCAGAACACTGAAGCTTTCTTT
-	TRBJ1-5	-	TRBV6-5	CASKNSRDIGEPQHF	TGTGCCAGCAAAAATTCCCGGGACATCGGAGAGCCCCAGCATTTT
TRBD2	TRBJ2-1	once	TRBV4-2	CASSQDSTSGKNEQFF	TGTGCCAGCAGCCAAGATTCAACTAGCGGGAAAAATGAGCAGTTCTTC
TRBD1	TRBJ1-2	-	TRBV5-1	CASTILQGAYGYTF	TGTGCCAGCACCATTTTACAGGGGGCTTATGGCTACACCTTC
-	TRBJ2-7	-	TRBV9	CASSVGGEGDGEQYF	TGTGCCAGCAGCGTAGGAGGGGAGGGGGACGGCGAGCAGTACTTC
-	TRBJ1-5	-	TRBV6-6	CASNRQVDQPQHF	TGTGCCAGCAACCGACAGGTAGATCAGCCCCAGCATTTT
TRBD2	TRBJ2-3	-	TRBV9	CASSVGLAGGDTQYF	TGTGCCAGCAGCGTAGGACTAGCGGGAGGAGATACGCAGTATTTT
-	TRBJ1-1	-	TRBV5-1	CASSLGRTEAFF	TGCGCCAGCAGCTTGGGTCGTACTGAAGCTTTCTTT
TRBD1	TRBJ1-4	-	TRBV30	CAWSVTRQGARRHEKLFF	TGTGCCTGGAGTGTAACGAGACAGGGGGCAAGAAGGCACGAAAAACTGTTTTTT
-	TRBJ1-5	few	TRBV4-3	CASSQDRSNQPQHF	TGCGCCAGCAGCCAAGATCGGAGCAATCAGCCCCAGCATTTT
TRBD1	TRBJ2-3	few	TRBV5-1	CASSFPQGVDTQYF	TGCGCCAGCAGCTTCCCACAGGGGGTAGATACGCAGTATTTT
TRBD1	TRBJ1-1	-	TRBV7-9	CASSPGTGLLGTEAFF	TGTGCCAGCAGCCCCGGGACAGGGCTCCTGGGCACTGAAGCTTTCTTT
-	TRBJ2-5	-	TRBV29-1	CSVWVRHYEAQYF	TGCAGCGTTTGGGTCCGCCACTACGAGGCCCAGTACTTC
TRBD1	TRBJ2-2	-	TRBV9	CASSVEGANTGELSF	TGTGCCAGCAGCGTAGAGGGGGCCAACACCGGGGAGCTGTCTTTT
-	TRBJ1-5	-	TRBV19	CASRQVGENQPQHF	TGTGCCAGTAGACAGGTGGGTGAGAATCAGCCCCAGCATTTT
-	TRBJ1-5	-	TRBV30	CAWSGGTPQPQHF	TGTGCCTGGAGCGGTGGGACTCCTCAACCCCAGCATTTT
-	TRBJ1-3	-	TRBV7-2	CASSLDVRGSGNTIYF	TGTGCCAGCAGCTTAGATGTCAGGGGCTCTGGAAACACCATATATTTT
TRBD1	TRBJ1-6	-	TRBV7-9	CASIAGTGGNSPLHF	TGTGCCAGCATCGCCGGGACAGGAGGCAATTCACCCCTCCACTTT
-	TRBJ1-1	-	TRBV4-2	CASSQDFRAGGTEAFF	TGTGCCAGCAGCCAAGATTTTAGGGCCGGGGGGACTGAAGCTTTCTTT